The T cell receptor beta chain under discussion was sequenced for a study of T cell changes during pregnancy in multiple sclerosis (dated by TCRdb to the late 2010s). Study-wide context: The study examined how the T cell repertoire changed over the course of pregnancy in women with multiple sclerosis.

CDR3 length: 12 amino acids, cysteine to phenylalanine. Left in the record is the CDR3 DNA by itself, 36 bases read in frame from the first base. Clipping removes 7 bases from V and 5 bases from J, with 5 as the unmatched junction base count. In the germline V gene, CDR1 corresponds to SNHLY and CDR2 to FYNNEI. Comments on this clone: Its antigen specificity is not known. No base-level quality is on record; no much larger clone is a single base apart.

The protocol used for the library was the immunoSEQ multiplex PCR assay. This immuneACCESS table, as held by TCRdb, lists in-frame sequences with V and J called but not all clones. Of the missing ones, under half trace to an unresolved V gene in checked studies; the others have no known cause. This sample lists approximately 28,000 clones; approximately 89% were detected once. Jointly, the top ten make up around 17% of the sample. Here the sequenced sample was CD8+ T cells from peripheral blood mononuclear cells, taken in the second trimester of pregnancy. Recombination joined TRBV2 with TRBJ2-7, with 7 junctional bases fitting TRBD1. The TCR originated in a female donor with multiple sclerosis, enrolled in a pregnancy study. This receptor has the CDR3 CASTGTADEQYF. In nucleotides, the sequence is TGTGCCAGCACCGGGACAGCAGACGAGCAGTACTTC.